These T cell receptor beta chains were read from a single sample in a study of vaccination effects on CD4 cells after COVID-19. Profiling relied on immunoSEQ multiplex PCR, and the TCRdb table lists in-frame clones only, not all of them. The data show 20,000 to 30,000 clones, about 75% seen once. No antigen has been identified for these receptors. Sequenced material: CD4+ T cells from PBMCs cultured with SARS-CoV-2 spike peptides, taken before COVID-19 vaccination. The receptor set was obtained from a human donor who had a prior SARS-CoV-2 infection. Both conserved end residues are part of each CDR3. Not every row has a clone size; where given, it reads once, few, many or a size class.

few	TRBV12-3/TRBV12-4	CASSRLESGELFF
few	TRBV14	CASSPTGSVNIQYF
.	TRBV3-1/TRBV3-2	CASSQEGGGEKLFF
.	TRBV11-2	CASSPRGGKDTEAFF
medium-sized	TRBV11-2	CASSSRDGYSPLHF
.	TRBV19	CASRTDDSSGNTIYF
.	TRBV9	CASSVVGTGYTGELFF
.	TRBV6-1	CASSEAVLYTQYF
.	TRBV5-1	CASSLEDGTGSGYTF
few	TRBV5-4	CASSLAGFSYEQYF
.	TRBV2	CASRLDWSSYEQYF
.	TRBV2	CASSNQRYGTQPQHF
few	TRBV4-2	CASSQEFWAANTEAFF
few	TRBV3-1/TRBV3-2	CASSQAGVGEAFF
few	TRBV7-3	CASSLSLGETQYF
few	TRBV4-2	CASSQDAGQGRSYTF
.	TRBV7-8	CASSTTGVISYEQYF
.	TRBV7-6	CASSLEEVGLNLNYGYTF
few	TRBV5-1	CASSLTGLSNQPQHF
few	TRBV27	CASSPREKLFF
.	TRBV10-1	CASTEGDDAGVETQYF
.	TRBV7-2	CASSASGQHSYEQYF
.	TRBV5-1	CASSLASVEAADTQYF
.	TRBV5-1	CASSLTGYDTEAFF
once	TRBV18	CASSREAGSYEQYF
.	TRBV5-1	CASSLGPLGELFF
medium-sized	TRBV7-9	CASSLELGFSRGAEAFF
.	TRBV30	CAWSVQGVSSYNEQFF
.	TRBV5-1	CASSIRAGDTEAFF
.	TRBV5-8	CASSLRRDQPQHF
.	TRBV24-1	CATSVGGSTGELFF
.	TRBV5-6	CASSLVSARGMQYF
.	TRBV2	CASSVRGSSNQPQHF
once	TRBV3-1/TRBV3-2	CASSQGPGAQGTQYF
once	TRBV3-1/TRBV3-2	CASSQVLESTGELFF
.	TRBV7-2	CASSLILGFNQPQHF
few	TRBV2	CASSEAGQGRAFF
.	TRBV5-6	CASSSTRGEQFF
few	TRBV2	CAAAGSPNNEQFF
.	TRBV19	CASSRALAPAGELFF
.	TRBV5-1	CASRNSGISLDTQYF
.	TRBV20-1	CSASYSGGLTGELFF
.	TRBV21-1	CASSKSWGAPIASYEQYF
.	TRBV15	CATSREQDSPLHF
.	TRBV5-1	CASSSRPASISGNTIYF
.	TRBV5-4	CASTDRTSGGQTQYF
.	TRBV6-2/TRBV6-3	CASSPLLKYREQYF
.	TRBV12-3/TRBV12-4	CASRQTGGTEAFF
.	TRBV7-2	CASSLAPLSTNEKLFF
.	TRBV5-6	CASSLGRQGVYGYTF
.	TRBV15	CATSWGVNEKLFF
few	TRBV6-1	CASIPSGTDTQYF
.	TRBV7-7	CASSRRGQGEETQYF
few	TRBV4-1	CASSPTSSSYNEQFF
.	TRBV30	CACSKTVGYEQYF
.	TRBV19	CASRSDRNTGELFF
.	TRBV7-3	CASSLRVDNEQFF
once	TRBV13	CASSLFDTIYF
.	TRBV19	CASKSQIFSYEQYF
.	TRBV5-5	CASSLPRERYEKLFF